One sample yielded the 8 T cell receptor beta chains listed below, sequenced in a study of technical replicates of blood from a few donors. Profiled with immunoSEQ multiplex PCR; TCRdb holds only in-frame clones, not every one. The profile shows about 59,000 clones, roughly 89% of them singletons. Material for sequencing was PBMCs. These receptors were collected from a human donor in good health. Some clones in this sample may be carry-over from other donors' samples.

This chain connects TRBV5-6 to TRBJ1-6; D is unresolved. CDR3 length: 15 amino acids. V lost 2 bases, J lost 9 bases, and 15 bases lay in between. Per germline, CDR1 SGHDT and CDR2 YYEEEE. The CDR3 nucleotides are TGTGCCAGCAGCTTCGATCGGACTGGGTCTTCACCCCTCCACTTT. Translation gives CASSFDRTGSSPLHF.

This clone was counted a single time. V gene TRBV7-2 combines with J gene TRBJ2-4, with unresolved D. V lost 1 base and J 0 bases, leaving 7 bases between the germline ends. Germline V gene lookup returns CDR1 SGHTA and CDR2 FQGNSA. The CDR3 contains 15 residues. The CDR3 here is CASSLEQVAKNIQYF. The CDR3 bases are TGTGCCAGCAGCTTAGAGCAGGTAGCCAAAAACATTCAGTACTTC.

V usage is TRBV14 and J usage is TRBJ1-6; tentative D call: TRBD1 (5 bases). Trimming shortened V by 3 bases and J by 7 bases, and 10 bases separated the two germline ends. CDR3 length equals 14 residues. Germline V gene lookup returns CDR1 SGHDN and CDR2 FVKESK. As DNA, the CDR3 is TGTGCCAGCAGCCAGCGGACACTGAATTCACCCCTCCACTTT. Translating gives CASSQRTLNSPLHF.

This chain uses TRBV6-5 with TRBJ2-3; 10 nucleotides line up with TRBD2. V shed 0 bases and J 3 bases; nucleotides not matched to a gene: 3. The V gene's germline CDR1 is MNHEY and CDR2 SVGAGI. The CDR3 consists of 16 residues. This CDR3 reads CASSYSSSGGTDTQYF. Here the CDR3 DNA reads TGTGCCAGCAGTTACTCGAGTAGCGGGGGGACAGATACGCAGTATTTT.

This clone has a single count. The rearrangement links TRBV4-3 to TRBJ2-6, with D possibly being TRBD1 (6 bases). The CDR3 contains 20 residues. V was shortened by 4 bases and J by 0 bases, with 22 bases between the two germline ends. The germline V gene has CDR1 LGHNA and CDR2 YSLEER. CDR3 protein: CASSRYRRQGPSSGANVLTF. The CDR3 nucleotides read TGCGCCAGCAGCCGATACAGGCGCCAGGGGCCCAGCTCTGGGGCCAACGTCCTGACTTTC.

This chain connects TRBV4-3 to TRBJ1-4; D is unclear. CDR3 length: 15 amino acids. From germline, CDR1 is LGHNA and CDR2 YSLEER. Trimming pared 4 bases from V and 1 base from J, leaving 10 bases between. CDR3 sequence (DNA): TGCGCCAGCAGCCTGGTGCGGGAAACTAATGAAAAACTGTTTTTT. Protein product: CASSLVRETNEKLFF.

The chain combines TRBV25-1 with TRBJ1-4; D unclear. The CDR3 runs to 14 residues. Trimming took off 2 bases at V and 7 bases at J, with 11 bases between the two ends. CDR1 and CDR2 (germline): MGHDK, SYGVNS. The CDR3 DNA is TGTGCCAGCAGTGAACCCCGGGAGATTGAAAAACTGTTTTTT. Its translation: CASSEPREIEKLFF.

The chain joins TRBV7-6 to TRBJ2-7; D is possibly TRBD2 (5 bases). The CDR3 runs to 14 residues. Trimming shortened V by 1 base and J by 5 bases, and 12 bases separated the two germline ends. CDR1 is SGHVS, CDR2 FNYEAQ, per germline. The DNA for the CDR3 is TGTGCCAGCAGCTTAGGGACCCCGGGGAACGAGCAGTACTTC. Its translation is CASSLGTPGNEQYF. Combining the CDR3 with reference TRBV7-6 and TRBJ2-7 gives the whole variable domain GAGVSQSPRYKVTKRGQDVALRCDPISGHVSLYWYRQALGQGPEFLTYFNYEAQQDKSGLPNDRFSAERPEGSISTLTIQRTEQRDSAMYRCASSLGTPGNEQYFGPGTRLTVT.